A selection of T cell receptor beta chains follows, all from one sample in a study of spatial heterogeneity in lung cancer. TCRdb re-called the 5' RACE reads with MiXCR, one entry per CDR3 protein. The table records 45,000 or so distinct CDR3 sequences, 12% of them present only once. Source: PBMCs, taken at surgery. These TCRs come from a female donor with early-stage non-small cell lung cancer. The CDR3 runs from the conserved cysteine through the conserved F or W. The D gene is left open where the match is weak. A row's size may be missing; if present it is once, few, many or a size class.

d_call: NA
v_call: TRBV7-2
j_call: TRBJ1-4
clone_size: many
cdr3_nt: TGTGCCAGCAGCTTAGGCGTCGGAGGAGAAAAACTGTTTTTT
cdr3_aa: CASSLGVGGEKLFF

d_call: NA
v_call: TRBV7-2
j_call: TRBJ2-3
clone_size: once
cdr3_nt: TGTGCCAGCAGCCCAAGGCAGGTCGCATCTAGCACAGATACGCAGTATTTT
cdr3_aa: CASSPRQVASSTDTQYF

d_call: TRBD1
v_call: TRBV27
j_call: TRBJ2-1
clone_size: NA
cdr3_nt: TGTGCCAGCAGTTCGGACAGGGGGGACTACAATGAGCAGTTCTTC
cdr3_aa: CASSSDRGDYNEQFF

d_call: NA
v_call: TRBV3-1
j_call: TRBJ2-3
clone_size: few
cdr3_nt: TGTGCCAGCAGCCAACACCCAACCCGACAGTCTAGCACAGATACGCAGTATTTT
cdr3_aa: CASSQHPTRQSSTDTQYF

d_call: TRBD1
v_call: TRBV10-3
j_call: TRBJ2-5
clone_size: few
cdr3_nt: TGTGCCATCAGCCCACAGGGGCGCGGAGAGACCCAGTACTTC
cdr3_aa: CAISPQGRGETQYF

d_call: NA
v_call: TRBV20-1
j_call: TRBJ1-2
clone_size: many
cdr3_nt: TGCAGTGCTAGTCCGGACACCTCTAACTATGGCTACACCTTC
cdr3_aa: CSASPDTSNYGYTF

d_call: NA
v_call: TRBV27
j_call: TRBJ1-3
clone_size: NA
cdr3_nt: TGTGCCAGCAGTTCTCTCTCTGGAAACACCATATATTTT
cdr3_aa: CASSSLSGNTIYF

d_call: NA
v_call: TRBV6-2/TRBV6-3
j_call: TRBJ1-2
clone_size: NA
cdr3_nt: TGTGCCAGCAGTCTCCCGCCGGTTCATGGCTACACCTTC
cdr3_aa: CASSLPPVHGYTF

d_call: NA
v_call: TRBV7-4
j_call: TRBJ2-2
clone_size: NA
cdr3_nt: TGTGCCAGCAGCTTAGCCTTTAACACCGGGGAGCTGTTTTTT
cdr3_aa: CASSLAFNTGELFF

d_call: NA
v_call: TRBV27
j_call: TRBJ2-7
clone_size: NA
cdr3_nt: TGTGCCAGCAGTTTATCCTGGCAAGGAGTCTACGAGCAGTACTTC
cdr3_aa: CASSLSWQGVYEQYF

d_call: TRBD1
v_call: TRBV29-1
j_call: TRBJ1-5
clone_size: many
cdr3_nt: TGCAGCGTTGGCACAGGGGGCAATCAGCCCCAGCATTTT
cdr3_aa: CSVGTGGNQPQHF

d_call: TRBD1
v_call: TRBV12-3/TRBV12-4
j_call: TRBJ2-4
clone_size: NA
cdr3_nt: TGTGCCAGCAGTGGGGACAGAAACATGCAGTACTTC
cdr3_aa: CASSGDRNMQYF

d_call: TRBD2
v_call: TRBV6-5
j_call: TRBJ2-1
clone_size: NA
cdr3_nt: TGTGCCAGCAGTGACCGGAGGGCGGGGGGGTACAATGAGCAGTTCTTC
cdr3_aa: CASSDRRAGGYNEQFF

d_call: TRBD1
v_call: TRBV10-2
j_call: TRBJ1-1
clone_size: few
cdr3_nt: TGCGCCAGCACCGACTCCGGGACAGGGGTAAGGACTGAAGCTTTCTTT
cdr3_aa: CASTDSGTGVRTEAFF

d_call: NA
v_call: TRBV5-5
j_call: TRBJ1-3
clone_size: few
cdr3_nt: TGTGCCAGCAGCTTGGCGGGGGGAACTGGAAACACCATATATTTT
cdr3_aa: CASSLAGGTGNTIYF

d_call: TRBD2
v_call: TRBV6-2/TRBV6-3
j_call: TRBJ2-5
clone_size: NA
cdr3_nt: TGTGCCACCAAACGGGGGGGAGCAGAGACCCAGTACTTC
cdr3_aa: CATKRGGAETQYF

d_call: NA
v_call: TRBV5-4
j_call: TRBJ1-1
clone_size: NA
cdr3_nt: TGTGCCAGCAGCTTTTCGGACACTGAAGCTTTCTTT
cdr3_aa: CASSFSDTEAFF

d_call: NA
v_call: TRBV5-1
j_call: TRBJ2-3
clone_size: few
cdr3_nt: TGCGCCAGCAGCCGAAGCGGCCCCCTTACAGATACGCAGTATTTT
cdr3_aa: CASSRSGPLTDTQYF

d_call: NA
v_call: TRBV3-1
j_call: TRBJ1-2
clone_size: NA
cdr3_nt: TGTGCCAGCAGCCCTAGGGGCTATGGCTACACCTTC
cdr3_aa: CASSPRGYGYTF

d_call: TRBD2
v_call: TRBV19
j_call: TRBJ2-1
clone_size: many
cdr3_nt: TGTGCCAGTAGTATGGGACTAGCGGGGGCCTACAATGAGCAGTTCTTC
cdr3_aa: CASSMGLAGAYNEQFF

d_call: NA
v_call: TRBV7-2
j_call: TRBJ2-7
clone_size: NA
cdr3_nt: TGTGCCAGCAGCTTATGGTATAAGCAGTACTTC
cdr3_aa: CASSLWYKQYF

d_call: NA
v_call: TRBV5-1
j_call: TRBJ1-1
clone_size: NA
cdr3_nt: TGCGCCAGCAGCTTTGTCACAGGGCCGCTCACTGAAGCTTTCTTT
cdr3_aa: CASSFVTGPLTEAFF

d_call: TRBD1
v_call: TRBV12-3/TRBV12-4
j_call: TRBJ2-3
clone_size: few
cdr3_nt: TGTGCCAGCAGGACAGGGTGGGGTACAGATACGCAGTATTTT
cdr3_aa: CASRTGWGTDTQYF

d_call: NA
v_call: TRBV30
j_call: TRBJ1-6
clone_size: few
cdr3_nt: TGTGCCTGGAATTTCGGGGCATCGACGGGTTCACCCCTCCACTTT
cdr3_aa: CAWNFGASTGSPLHF

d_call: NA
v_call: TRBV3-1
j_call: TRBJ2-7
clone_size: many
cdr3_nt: TGTGCCAGCAGCCAGTCCTGGGGGGCCGGCGAGCAGTACTTC
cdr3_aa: CASSQSWGAGEQYF

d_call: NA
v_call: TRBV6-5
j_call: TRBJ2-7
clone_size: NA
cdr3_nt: TGTGCCAGCAGCGAAGGTACTCAGCCTTTTTACGAGCAGTACTTC
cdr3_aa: CASSEGTQPFYEQYF

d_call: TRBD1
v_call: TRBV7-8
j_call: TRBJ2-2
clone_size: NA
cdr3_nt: TGTGCCAGCAGGAAAGGGACAGGGGCGAACACCGGGGAGCTGTTTTTT
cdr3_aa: CASRKGTGANTGELFF

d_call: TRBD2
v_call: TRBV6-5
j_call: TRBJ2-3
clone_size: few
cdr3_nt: TGTGCCAGCAGCGGAGTCCTAGCGGGCGATACGCAGTATTTT
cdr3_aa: CASSGVLAGDTQYF

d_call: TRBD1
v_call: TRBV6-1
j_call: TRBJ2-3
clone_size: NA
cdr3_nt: TGTGCCAGCGGATGGACGGGACAGGGGGGAGATACGCAGTATTTT
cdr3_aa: CASGWTGQGGDTQYF

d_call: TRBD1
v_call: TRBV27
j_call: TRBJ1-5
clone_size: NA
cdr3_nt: TGTGCCAGCAGTCGGTTCAGGGGGTATCAGCCCCAGCATTTT
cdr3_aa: CASSRFRGYQPQHF

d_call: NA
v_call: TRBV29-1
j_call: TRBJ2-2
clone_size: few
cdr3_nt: TGCAGCGTTGAGGCGGTCGCCGGGGAGCTGTTTTTT
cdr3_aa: CSVEAVAGELFF

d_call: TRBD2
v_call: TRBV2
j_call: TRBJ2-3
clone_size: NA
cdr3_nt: TGTGCCAGCAGTCGGGGACTAGCGGGGGCCACCACAGATACGCAGTATTTT
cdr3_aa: CASSRGLAGATTDTQYF

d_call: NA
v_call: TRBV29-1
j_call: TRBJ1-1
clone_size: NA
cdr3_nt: TGCAGCGTCAAACTGGGAGGGAACACTGAAGCTTTCTTT
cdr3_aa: CSVKLGGNTEAFF

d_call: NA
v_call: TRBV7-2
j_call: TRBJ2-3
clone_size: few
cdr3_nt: TGTGCCAGCAGCGCCCGCCGGCAGGGAAAAACAGATACGCAGTATTTT
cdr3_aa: CASSARRQGKTDTQYF

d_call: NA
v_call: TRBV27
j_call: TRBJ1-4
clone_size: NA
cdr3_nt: TGTGCCAGCAGTTCTCTTGGGACGATCAGGAGACTGTTTTTT
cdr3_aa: CASSSLGTIRRLFF

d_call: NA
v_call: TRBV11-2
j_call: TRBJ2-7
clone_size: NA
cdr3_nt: TGTGCCAGCAGCCGGACTGGGGGGGCCCAGGGCGAGCAGAACTTC
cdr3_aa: CASSRTGGAQGEQNF

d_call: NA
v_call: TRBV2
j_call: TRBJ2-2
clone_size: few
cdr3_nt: TGTGCCAGCAGTGGGGATTCCGGGGAGCTGTTTTTT
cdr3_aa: CASSGDSGELFF

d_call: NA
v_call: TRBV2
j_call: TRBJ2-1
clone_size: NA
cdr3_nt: TGTGCCAGCACGGTGGGCAGGGGTCCCAATGAGCAGTTCTTC
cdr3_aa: CASTVGRGPNEQFF

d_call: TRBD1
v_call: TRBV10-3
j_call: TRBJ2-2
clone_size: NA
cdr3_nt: TGTGCCATCAGTGAGCCGGGACAGGTCACCGGGGAGCTGTTTTTT
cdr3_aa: CAISEPGQVTGELFF

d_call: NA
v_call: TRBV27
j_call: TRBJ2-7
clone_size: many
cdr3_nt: TGTGCCAGCAGTCAGATCCGCCAGGCAGGTCGAGCCTACGAGCAGTACTTC
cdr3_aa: CASSQIRQAGRAYEQYF

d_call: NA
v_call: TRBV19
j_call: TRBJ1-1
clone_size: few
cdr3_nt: TGTGCCAGTACCCACTACAGCACTGAAGCTTTCTTT
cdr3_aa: CASTHYSTEAFF

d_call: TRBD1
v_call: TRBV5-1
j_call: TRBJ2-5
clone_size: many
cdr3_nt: TGCGCCAGCAGCTCGGACAGGGAAGAGACCCAGTACTTC
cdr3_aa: CASSSDREETQYF

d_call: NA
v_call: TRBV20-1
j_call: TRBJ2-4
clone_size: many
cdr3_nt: TGCAGTGCCTCCCGACTGGGGAGAGCCAAAAACATTCAGTACTTC
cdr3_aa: CSASRLGRAKNIQYF

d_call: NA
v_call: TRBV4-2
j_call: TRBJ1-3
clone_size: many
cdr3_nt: TGTGCCAGCAGCCAACTACAGGGAAACACCATATATTTT
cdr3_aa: CASSQLQGNTIYF

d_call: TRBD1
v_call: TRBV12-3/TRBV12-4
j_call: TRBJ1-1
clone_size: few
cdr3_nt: TGTGCCAGCAGTCTTACAGGGGGGGCTGAAGCTTTCTTT
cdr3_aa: CASSLTGGAEAFF

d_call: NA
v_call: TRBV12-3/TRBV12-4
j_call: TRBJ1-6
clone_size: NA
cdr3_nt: TGTGCCAGCAGTTCTGCAGGCTTGGCTTCACCCCTCCACTTT
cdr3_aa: CASSSAGLASPLHF

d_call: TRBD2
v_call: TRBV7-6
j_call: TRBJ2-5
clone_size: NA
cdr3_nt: TGTGCCAGCCGCTTGGCGGGGGGCGAAGAGACCCAGTACTTC
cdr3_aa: CASRLAGGEETQYF

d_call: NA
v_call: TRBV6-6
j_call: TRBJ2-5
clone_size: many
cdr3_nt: TGTGCCAGCAGTTACCTAGGACTGCCGGAGACCCAGTACTTC
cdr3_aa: CASSYLGLPETQYF

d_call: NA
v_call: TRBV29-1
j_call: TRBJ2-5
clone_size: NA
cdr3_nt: TGCAGCGTTGAGCAGGGGGGCCTGGAGACCCAGTACTTC
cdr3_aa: CSVEQGGLETQYF

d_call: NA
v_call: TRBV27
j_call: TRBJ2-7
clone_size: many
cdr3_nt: TGTGCCAGCAGTTTCATTGGGGAAACCTACGAGCAGTACTTC
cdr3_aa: CASSFIGETYEQYF

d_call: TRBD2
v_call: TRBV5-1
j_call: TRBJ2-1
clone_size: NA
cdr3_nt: TGCGCCAGCGGTTTGGGCGGGGGGGTGTACAATGAGCAGTTCTTC
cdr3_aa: CASGLGGGVYNEQFF

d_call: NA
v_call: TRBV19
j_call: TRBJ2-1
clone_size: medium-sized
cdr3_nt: TGTGCCAGTAGTATCGTGACAGGCTCCTACAATGAGCAGTTCTTC
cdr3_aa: CASSIVTGSYNEQFF

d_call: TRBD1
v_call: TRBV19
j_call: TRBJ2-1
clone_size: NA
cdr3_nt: TGTGCCAGTAGTTCGGGACAGACCCTTCTCTACAATGAGCAGTTCTTC
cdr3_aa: CASSSGQTLLYNEQFF